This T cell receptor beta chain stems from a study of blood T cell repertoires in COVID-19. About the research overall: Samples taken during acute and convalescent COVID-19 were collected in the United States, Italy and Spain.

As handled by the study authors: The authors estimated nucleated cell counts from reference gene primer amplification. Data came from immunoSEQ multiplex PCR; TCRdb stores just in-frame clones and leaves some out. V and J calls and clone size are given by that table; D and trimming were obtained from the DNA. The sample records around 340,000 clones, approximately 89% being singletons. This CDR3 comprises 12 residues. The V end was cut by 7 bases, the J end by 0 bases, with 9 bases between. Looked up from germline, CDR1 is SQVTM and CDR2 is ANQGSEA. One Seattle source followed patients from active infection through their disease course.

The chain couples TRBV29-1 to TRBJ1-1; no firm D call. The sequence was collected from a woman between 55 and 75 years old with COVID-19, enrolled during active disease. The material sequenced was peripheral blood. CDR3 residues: CSGGLLNTEAFF. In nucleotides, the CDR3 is TGCAGCGGGGGTCTATTGAACACTGAAGCTTTCTTT.